Following are 30 T cell receptor beta chains from one sample sequenced in a study of Graves' ophthalmopathy and Graves' hyperthyroidism. Amplification targeted the TCR beta CDR3 regions, with RNA transcripts as the source material. The first round was an RT-PCR with HTBI primers, and the second round was a multiplex PCR. TCRdb reprocessed the multiplex PCR reads via MiXCR and lists one record per CDR3 protein. This sample has 1 million to 1.3 million distinct CDR3 sequences, with around a third found just once. Sample: peripheral blood or thyroid tissue (not recorded which). The receptors were sampled from an adult man with Graves' hyperthyroidism.

The chain combines TRBV7-8 with TRBJ2-7; the match to TRBD2 covers 8 bases. The CDR3 spans 15 residues. The V gene's germline CDR1 is SGHVS and CDR2 FQNEAQ. Germline trimming cut 4 bases from V and 1 base from J; bases unmatched to any gene: 6. CDR3 sequence: CASSYSGGLSYEQYF. The CDR3 DNA is TGTGCCAGCAGCTACAGCGGGGGTCTTTCCTACGAGCAGTACTTC.

This clonotype was seen repeatedly, ten times or more. The chain combines TRBV5-1 with TRBJ2-7, with D unclear. Germline values: CDR1 SGHRS, CDR2 YFSETQ. The CDR3 loop spans 14 amino acids. Trimming stripped 4 bases from V and 6 bases from J, with 17 bases between. The CDR3 DNA reads TGCGCCAGCAGCCGGGCCGAAGGAGTCCTCGAGCAGTACTTC. Amino acids: CASSRAEGVLEQYF.

With respect to this clonotype: A junction end diverges from the germline sequence, so it may reflect a read error. The V call is TRBV10-2, the J call TRBJ2-6; D is uncertain. The V gene's germline CDR1 is WSHSY and CDR2 SAAADI. This CDR3 contains 15 residues. In DNA, the CDR3 is TGTGCCAGCAGCCAAGTGACGAGGGGGGCCAACGTCCTGACTTTC. Protein: CASSQVTRGANVLTF.

The J gene is TRBJ1-1, the V gene TRBV6-1; the match to TRBD1 covers 7 bases. CDR3 length: 14 amino acids. Germline V gives CDR1 MNHNS, CDR2 SASEGT. V gave up 6 bases and J gave up 4 bases; unmatched junction bases: 8. CDR3 amino acids: CASRGTGEGTEAFF. The CDR3 DNA reads as TGTGCCAGCAGGGGAACAGGGGAGGGCACTGAAGCTTTCTTT.

This clonotype occurred many times. The chain employs TRBV20-1 and TRBJ1-5; D unresolved. The germline CDR1 and CDR2 sequences are DFQATT and SNEGSKA (reference sequence). The V end was cut by 0 bases, the J end by 2 bases, with 5 bases between. This CDR3 has 13 amino acids. As DNA, the CDR3 is TGCAGTGCTAGAGAGGACCGCAATCAGCCCCAGCATTTT. It yields the protein CSAREDRNQPQHF.

This clonotype has ten or more counts. The CDR3 bases are TGCAGCGTTCGAGGACAGGGGGCAGGAGAGACCCAGTACTTC. It translates to CSVRGQGAGETQYF. This chain connects TRBV29-1 to TRBJ2-5; 11 positions agree with TRBD1. Germline V lookup: CDR1 SQVTM, CDR2 ANQGSEA. The CDR3 is 14 residues long. V was clipped by 5 bases and J by 4 bases; unmatched bases: 6.

This clonotype was recorded many times. This rearrangement joins TRBV7-2 to TRBJ2-7, with no clear D. V shed 1 base and J shed 6 bases, with 13 bases lying between them. Germline CDR1 and CDR2: SGHTA and FQGNSA. The CDR3 length is 14 residues. The DNA of the CDR3 is TGTGCCAGCAGCTTAGGACCCCAGGCGGTCGAGCAGTACTTC. Translating gives CASSLGPQAVEQYF.

This clonotype has only a few counts. This chain connects TRBV5-1 to TRBJ1-4; D is unresolved. With 1 base removed from V and 6 bases from J, the gap between germline ends came to 13 bases. The germline CDR1 and CDR2 sequences are SGHRS and YFSETQ. CDR3 length equals 15 residues. CDR3 region: CASSLLGFEDEKLFF. The CDR3 nucleotides are TGCGCCAGCAGCTTGTTGGGGTTTGAGGATGAAAAACTGTTTTTT.

The chain recombines TRBV7-9 with TRBJ2-5, with D perhaps matching TRBD2 (6 bases). Gene TRBJ2-7 matches the end of the DNA better, so the J call may be wrong. The CDR3 sequence is 15 residues long. CDR1 is SEHNR, CDR2 FQNEAQ, per germline (reference sequence). CDR3 residues: CASSFWRDESYEQYF. CDR3 coding DNA: TGTGCCAGCAGCTTTTGGCGGGACGAGTCCTACGAGCAGTACTTC.

The sample holds many counts of this clonotype. This chain links TRBV20-1 with TRBJ2-2; 8 bases are shared with TRBD2. V lost 3 bases and J lost 5; bases outside the gene matches: 2. Germline V gene data show CDR1 as DFQATT and CDR2 as SNEGSKA (reference sequence). The CDR3 runs to 13 residues. This CDR3 is CSASQRETGELFF. In DNA form, the CDR3 reads TGCAGTGCTAGCCAGCGGGAGACCGGGGAGCTGTTTTTT.

The gene calls are TRBV5-1 and TRBJ1-6; 7 positions match TRBD1. J gave up 7 bases and V 4 bases, and 14 bases lay outside the gene matches. The CDR3 covers 17 residues. Per germline, CDR1 SGHRS and CDR2 YFSETQ. The CDR3 loop reads CASSRKTSGTVNSPLHF. As DNA, the CDR3 is TGCGCCAGCAGCCGAAAAACCTCCGGGACAGTGAATTCACCCCTCCACTTT.

The table lists this clonotype with a few counts. The chain uses TRBV14 and TRBJ1-1; a weak D match, TRBD1 (5 bases). From germline, CDR1 is SGHDN and CDR2 FVKESK. V lost 2 bases to trimming and J lost 0 bases, with 16 bases between them. CDR3 length: 17 residues. CDR3 coding DNA: TGTGCCAGCAGCCAAAGCCTGGTGAAAGGGGTGAACACTGAAGCTTTCTTT. Its protein product is CASSQSLVKGVNTEAFF.

This clonotype turned up a few times. The chain is built from TRBV5-5 and TRBJ1-6; 7 bases agree with TRBD1. From germline, CDR1 is SGHKS and CDR2 YYEKEE (reference sequence). The trim removed 1 base at V and 8 bases at J, leaving 6 bases unmatched. CDR3 size: 15 residues. CDR3 protein: CASSLLQGIDSPLHF. Written as DNA, the CDR3 is TGTGCCAGCAGCTTGTTACAGGGGATTGATTCACCCCTCCACTTT. The complete variable domain, with remaining parts taken from reference TRBV5-5 and TRBJ1-6, reads DAGVTQSPTHLIKTRGQQVTLRCSPISGHKSVSWYQQVLGQGPQFIFQYYEKEERGRGNFPDRFSARQFPNYSSELNVNALLLGDSALYLCASSLLQGIDSPLHFGNGTRLTVT.

The rearrangement joins TRBV20-1 to TRBJ2-7, with TRBD1 matching over 8 bases. Germline assignment: CDR1 DFQATT and CDR2 SNEGSKA (reference sequence). This CDR3 has 16 residues. V trimming: 0 bases; J trimming: 5 bases; junction bases outside the gene matches: 12. This CDR3 reads CSARDPDRVKIHEQYF. In nucleotides, the CDR3 is TGCAGTGCTAGAGACCCGGACAGGGTCAAGATCCACGAGCAGTACTTC.

This clonotype was seen repeatedly, ten times or more. The chain uses TRBV7-2 and TRBJ2-7; D may be TRBD1 or TRBD2 (5 bases each). The germline CDR1 and CDR2 sequences are SGHTA and FQGNSA. The CDR3 has 15 residues. The V end was cut by 0 bases, the J end by 1 base, with 10 bases between. CDR3 in amino acids: CASSLAGTESYEQYF. Written as DNA, the CDR3 is TGTGCCAGCAGCTTAGCCGGGACCGAGTCCTACGAGCAGTACTTC. The complete variable domain, with remaining parts taken from reference TRBV7-2 and TRBJ2-7, reads GAGVSQSPSNKVTEKGKDVELRCDPISGHTALYWYRQSLGQGLEFLIYFQGNSAPDKSGLPSDRFSAERTGGSVSTLTIQRTQQEDSAVYLCASSLAGTESYEQYFGPGTRLTVT.

This clonotype was counted at least ten times. The rearrangement links TRBV19 to TRBJ2-7, with 7 nucleotides matching TRBD2. V dropped 7 bases and J dropped 3; count of bases not matched to a gene: 3. Germline CDR1 and CDR2: LNHDA and SQIVND (reference sequence). The CDR3 is made up of 12 amino acids. CDR3 coding DNA: TGTGCCAGTAAGGGCGGGAGCTACGAGCAGTACTTC. Translation: CASKGGSYEQYF.

The rearrangement joins TRBV14 to TRBJ2-7, with no clear D. The CDR3 contains 13 residues. From germline, CDR1 is SGHDN and CDR2 FVKESK. V dropped 5 bases and J dropped 6 bases, with 14 bases sitting between them. The CDR3 is CASSVESGSEQYF. The DNA for the CDR3 is TGTGCCAGCAGCGTTGAATCTGGATCCGAGCAGTACTTC. Filled out from reference TRBV14 and TRBJ2-7, the complete variable domain reads EAGVTQFPSHSVIEKGQTVTLRCDPISGHDNLYWYRRVMGKEIKFLLHFVKESKQDESGMPNNRFLAERTGGTYSTLKVQPAELEDSGVYFCASSVESGSEQYFGPGTRLTVT.

As to this clonotype: Since a much larger clone is just one base distant, this may be a read error. This chain connects TRBV7-2 to TRBJ1-1; D gene uncertain. The CDR3 totals 15 residues. Germline V gene sequence: CDR1 SGHTA, CDR2 FQGNSA. Trimming cost V 5 bases and J 1 base, with 14 bases left between them. The CDR3 DNA is TGTGCCAGCAGCCTAGAGCATGGGGAGAACACTGAAGCTTTCTTT. Translating gives CASSLEHGENTEAFF.

The chain has TRBV6-1 and TRBJ2-2, with a possible D match to TRBD2 (6 bases). In germline, CDR1 is MNHNS, CDR2 SASEGT. This CDR3 comprises 15 residues. Trimming removed 6 bases at V and 6 bases at J, with 17 bases between. The CDR3 DNA follows: TGTGCCAGCAGCCGGTTGCGGGATTACGCCGGGGAGCTGTTTTTT. Its protein is CASSRLRDYAGELFF.

This clonotype has only a few counts. J is TRBJ2-7 and V is TRBV20-1; TRBD1 matches at 10 bases. Germline V CDR1 and CDR2: DFQATT, SNEGSKA (reference sequence). This CDR3 is built from 15 residues. With 6 bases clipped from V and 3 bases from J, the junction kept 11 bases outside the gene matches. As DNA, the CDR3 is TGCAGTGCGCTAGAGACAGGGGGCTATTACTACGAGCAGTACTTC. It codes for CSALETGGYYYEQYF.

The chain is built from TRBV30 and TRBJ2-5; 8 bases map to TRBD1. Germline lookup yields CDR1 GTSNPN and CDR2 SVGIG (reference sequence). V shed 1 base, J shed 4 bases, and the junction held 5 bases outside the gene matches. This CDR3 region has 14 residues. CDR3 coding DNA: TGTGCCTGGAGTGGTTCAGGGGGCCCAGAGACCCAGTACTTC. Translation gives CAWSGSGGPETQYF.

As to this clonotype: A much larger clone lies one base from this, so it may be a read error. As DNA, the CDR3 is TGTGCCAGCAGCTCCGGGGACAGGTGTAATTCACCCCTCCACTTT. This sequence encodes CASSSGDRCNSPLHF. The chain employs TRBV5-6 and TRBJ1-6; TRBD1 aligns across 8 bases. V gave up 3 bases and J gave up 6 bases; unmatched junction bases: 5. This CDR3 is built from 15 residues. Germline lookup yields CDR1 SGHDT and CDR2 YYEEEE.

The table lists this clonotype with many counts. The V and J genes are TRBV20-1 and TRBJ1-2; 9 nucleotides match TRBD1. CDR1 and CDR2 (germline): DFQATT, SNEGSKA (reference sequence). V lost 4 bases and J lost 13; bases outside the gene matches: 16. This CDR3 is built from 14 residues. Here the CDR3 DNA reads TGCAGTGCTACCAAAACCGGGACAGGGAAAGAAGGCACCTTC. This gives the protein CSATKTGTGKEGTF.

Ten or more counts support this clonotype. The chain combines TRBV10-3 with TRBJ2-6, with 7 nucleotides matching TRBD2. The CDR3 covers 16 residues. Trimming removed 7 bases from V and 1 base from J; junction bases left unmatched: 7. Germline V CDR1 and CDR2: ENHRY, SYGVKD. The CDR3 loop is CAINPGLPSGANVLTF. CDR3 DNA: TGTGCCATCAACCCGGGACTACCTTCTGGGGCCAACGTCCTGACTTTC.

A note on this clonotype: This may arise from a read error, as a much more abundant clone is one base away. This chain connects TRBV10-3 to TRBJ1-4; perhaps TRBD1 as D (5 bases). With the DNA end fitting TRBJ2-2 better, the J assignment may be wrong. The length of the CDR3 is 12 residues. The germline V gene encodes CDR1 ENHRY and CDR2 SYGVKD. The CDR3 bases are TGTGCCATCAGGAACAGGAACTGGGAGCTGTTTTTT. Translation: CAIRNRNWELFF.

The chain recombines TRBV20-1 with TRBJ2-5, with D tentatively TRBD1 (6 bases). Trimming cost V 8 bases and J 5 bases, with 21 bases left between them. Looked up from germline, CDR1 is DFQATT and CDR2 is SNEGSKA (reference sequence). The CDR3 consists of 14 residues. CDR3 sequence (DNA): TGCAGTACAAACCCGAGTCAGGGGATGGAGACCCAGTACTTC. This translates into CSTNPSQGMETQYF.

V gene TRBV7-2 combines with J gene TRBJ1-4; D gene unclear. CDR1 is SGHTA, CDR2 FQGNSA, per germline. CDR3 length: 14 amino acids. The V and J ends lost 4 bases and 7 bases respectively, with 13 bases between them. CDR3 nucleotides: TGTGCCAGCAGCTCTGAGATCCTGGCTGAAAAACTGTTTTTT. This gives the protein CASSSEILAEKLFF. The full variable domain, with the rest looked up from reference TRBV7-2 and TRBJ1-4, is GAGVSQSPSNKVTEKGKDVELRCDPISGHTALYWYRQSLGQGLEFLIYFQGNSAPDKSGLPSDRFSAERTGGSVSTLTIQRTQQEDSAVYLCASSSEILAEKLFFGSGTQLSVL.

This clonotype was observed at least ten times. The chain links TRBV15 to TRBJ2-2, with a weak D call TRBD2 (7 bases). Trimming stripped 2 bases from V and 0 bases from J, with 10 bases between. CDR1 and CDR2 (germline): LNHNV, YYDKDF (reference sequence). CDR3 length equals 16 residues. This CDR3 reads CATSRRGGANTGELFF. CDR3 bases: TGTGCCACCAGCAGAAGGGGGGGGGCGAACACCGGGGAGCTGTTTTTT.

The table lists this clonotype with a count of one. A clone one base away is much larger, so this may be a read error. The chain links TRBV14 to TRBJ2-7; D is perhaps TRBD1 (5 bases). The CDR3 has 14 residues. Germline assignment: CDR1 SGHDN and CDR2 FVKESK. CDR3 nucleotides: TGTGCCAGCAGCCAAGAGGGGCCAAACTACGAGCAGCACTTC. Its protein is CASSQEGPNYEQHF.

The chain links TRBV7-2 to TRBJ2-2; 7 bases match TRBD1. Germline CDR1 reads SGHTA; CDR2 reads FQGNSA. The CDR3 consists of 16 residues. The V segment lost 6 bases and the J segment 6 bases; nucleotides outside the gene matches: 13. The CDR3 spells CASRSEAGGLAGELFF. For the CDR3, the DNA is TGTGCCAGCAGGTCGGAGGCAGGGGGTTTGGCCGGGGAGCTGTTTTTT. Drawing the rest from reference TRBV7-2 and TRBJ2-2, the complete variable domain is GAGVSQSPSNKVTEKGKDVELRCDPISGHTALYWYRQSLGQGLEFLIYFQGNSAPDKSGLPSDRFSAERTGGSVSTLTIQRTQQEDSAVYLCASRSEAGGLAGELFFGEGSRLTVL.